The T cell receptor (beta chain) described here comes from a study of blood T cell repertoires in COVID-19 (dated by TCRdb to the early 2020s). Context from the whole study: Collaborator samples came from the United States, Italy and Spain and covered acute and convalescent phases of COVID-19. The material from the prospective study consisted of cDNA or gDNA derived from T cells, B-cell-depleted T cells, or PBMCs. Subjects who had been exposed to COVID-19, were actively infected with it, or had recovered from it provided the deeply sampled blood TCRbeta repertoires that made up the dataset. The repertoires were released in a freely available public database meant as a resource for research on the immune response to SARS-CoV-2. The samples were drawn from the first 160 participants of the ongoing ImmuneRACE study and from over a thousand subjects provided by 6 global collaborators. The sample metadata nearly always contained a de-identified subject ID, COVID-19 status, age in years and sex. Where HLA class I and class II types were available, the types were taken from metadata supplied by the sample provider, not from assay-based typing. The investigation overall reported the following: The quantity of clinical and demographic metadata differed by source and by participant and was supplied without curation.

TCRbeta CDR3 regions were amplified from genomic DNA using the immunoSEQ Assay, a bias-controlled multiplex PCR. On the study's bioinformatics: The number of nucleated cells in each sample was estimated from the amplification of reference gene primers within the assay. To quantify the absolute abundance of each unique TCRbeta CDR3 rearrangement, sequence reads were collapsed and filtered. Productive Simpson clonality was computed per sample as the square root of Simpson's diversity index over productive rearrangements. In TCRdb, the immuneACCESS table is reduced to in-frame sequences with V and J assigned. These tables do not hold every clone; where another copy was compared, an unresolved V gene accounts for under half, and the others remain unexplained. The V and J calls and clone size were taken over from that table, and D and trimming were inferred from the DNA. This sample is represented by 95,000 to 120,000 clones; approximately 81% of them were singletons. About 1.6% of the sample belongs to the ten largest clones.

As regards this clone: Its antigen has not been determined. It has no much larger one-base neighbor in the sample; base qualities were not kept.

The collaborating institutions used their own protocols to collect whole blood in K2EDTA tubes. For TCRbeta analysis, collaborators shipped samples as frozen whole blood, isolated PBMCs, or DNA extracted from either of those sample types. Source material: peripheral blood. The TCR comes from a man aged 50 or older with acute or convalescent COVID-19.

The CDR3 protein sequence reads: CASILSPGNTEAFF. The bases are TGTGCCAGCATTCTAAGCCCGGGGAACACTGAAGCTTTCTTT. Recombination linked TRBV6-5 to TRBJ1-1; no D gene call is confident. V sheds 7 bases and J sheds 1 base, leaving 13 bases between their ends. CDR1 and CDR2 were assigned from the germline V gene as MNHEY and SVGAGI. The CDR3, from cysteine to phenylalanine, totals 14 residues. The only DNA kept is the CDR3, 42 bases in frame from the first base.